This TCR beta chain derives from a study of OX40 agonist ivuxolimab in advanced cancers. In the study overall: Cancers in dose escalation were hepatocellular, melanoma, renal cell and head and neck.

The table came from immunoSEQ multiplex PCR; TCRdb's copy has only in-frame clones and leaves some out. Found here are roughly 6,700 clones, just under 70% of them singletons; the top ten hold roughly 18%. This clone was seen a handful of times. Its antigen is still unknown. Germline lookup yields CDR1 MGHRA and CDR2 YSYEKL. The CDR3 sequence is 16 residues long. The V gene end was trimmed by 0 bases and the J gene end by 2 bases; junction bases not matched to a gene: 1. Overall study results and limits: Clones of CD4+ and CD8+ blood T cells grew by week 6 at doses of 0.1 to 3.0 mg/kg. Nonresponders included some who also had low normalized T-cell clonal expansion.

This specimen consisted of CD4+ or CD8+ T cells sorted from blood, obtained in a trial of the OX40 agonist ivuxolimab. V gene TRBV4-1 combines with J gene TRBJ1-4, with 9 nucleotides matching TRBD1. The receptor's source is an adult with an advanced solid tumor such as melanoma, head and neck, liver or kidney cancer. Here the CDR3 reads CASSQEQGATNEKLFF. CDR3 nucleotide sequence: TGCGCCAGCAGCCAAGAACAGGGGGCGACTAATGAAAAACTGTTTTTT.